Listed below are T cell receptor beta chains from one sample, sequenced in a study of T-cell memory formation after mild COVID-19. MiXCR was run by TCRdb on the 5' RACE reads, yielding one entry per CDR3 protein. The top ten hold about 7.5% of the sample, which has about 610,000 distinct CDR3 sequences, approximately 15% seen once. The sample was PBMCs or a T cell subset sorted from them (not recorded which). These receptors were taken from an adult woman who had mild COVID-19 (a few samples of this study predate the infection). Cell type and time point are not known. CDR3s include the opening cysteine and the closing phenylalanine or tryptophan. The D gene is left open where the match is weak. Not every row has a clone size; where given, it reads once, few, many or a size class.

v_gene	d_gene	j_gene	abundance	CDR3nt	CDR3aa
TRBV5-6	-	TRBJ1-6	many	TGTGCCAGCCTCCGATCGGGCAGGGGTGATTCACCCCTCCACTTT	CASLRSGRGDSPLHF
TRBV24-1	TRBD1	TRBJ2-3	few	TGTGCCACCAGTGATTCGGACAGGGCCTCCCCAAGAACCACAGATACGCAGTATTTT	CATSDSDRASPRTTDTQYF
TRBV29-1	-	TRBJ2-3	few	TGCAGCATCAGACACACAGATACGCAGTATTTT	CSIRHTDTQYF
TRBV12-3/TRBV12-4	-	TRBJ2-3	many	TGTGCCAGCATCGAGGGCAGTGGCCCGAGCACAGATACGCAGTATTTT	CASIEGSGPSTDTQYF
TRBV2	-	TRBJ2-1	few	TGTGCCAGCAGTGAAGTAGCAGTAGATGAGCAGTTCTTC	CASSEVAVDEQFF
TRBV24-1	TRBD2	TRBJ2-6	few	TGTGCCACCAGTGCCGGGACTAGCGGGGTTAGCTCTGGGGCCAACGTCCTGACTTTC	CATSAGTSGVSSGANVLTF
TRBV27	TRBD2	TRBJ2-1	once	TGTGCCAGCAGAAGGGGACTAGCGGGAGATGCCGTTGAGCAGTTCTTC	CASRRGLAGDAVEQFF
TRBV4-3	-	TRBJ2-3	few	TGCGCCAGCAGCCAAGATCGGTCCAGTTTCACAGATACGCAGTATTTT	CASSQDRSSFTDTQYF
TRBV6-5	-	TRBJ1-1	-	TGTGCCAGCAGTTACGACCCCCGAGGAGTTGAAGCTTTCTTT	CASSYDPRGVEAFF
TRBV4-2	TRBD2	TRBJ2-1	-	TGTGCCAGCAGCCAAGAGGGACTAGCGGTTATCAATGAGCAGTTCTTC	CASSQEGLAVINEQFF
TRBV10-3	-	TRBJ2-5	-	TGTGCCATCAGTGATGGTCGCGGTGTTGAGACCCAGTACTTC	CAISDGRGVETQYF
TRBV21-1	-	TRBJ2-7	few	TGTGCCACCCCCCCCGGGGGAGGGCTCTACGAGCAGTACTTC	CATPPGGGLYEQYF
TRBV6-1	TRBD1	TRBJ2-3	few	TGTGCCAGCGACGGACAGGCTTCTACCACAGATACGCAGTATTTT	CASDGQASTTDTQYF
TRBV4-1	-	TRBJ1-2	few	TGCGCCAGCAGCCAAGACTGGGGTAGCTACACCTTC	CASSQDWGSYTF
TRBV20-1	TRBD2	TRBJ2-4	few	TGCAGTGCTAGAGATTACCGACTCGGCGGGGGACAGTACTTC	CSARDYRLGGGQYF
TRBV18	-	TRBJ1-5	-	TGTGCCAGCTCACCACTCCCGGGGGGTGGCAATCAGCCCCAGCATTTT	CASSPLPGGGNQPQHF
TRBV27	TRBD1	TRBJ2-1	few	TGTGCCAGCAGTCCAACCGGGACAGGGTTGGGGAATGAGCAGTTCTTC	CASSPTGTGLGNEQFF
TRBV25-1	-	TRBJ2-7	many	TGTGCCAGCAGTGAAAAACAGGATCCCTACGAGCAGTACTTC	CASSEKQDPYEQYF
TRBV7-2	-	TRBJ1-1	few	TGTGCCAGCAGCAAGACCCGGGGGGGCATGAACACTGAAGCTTTCTTT	CASSKTRGGMNTEAFF
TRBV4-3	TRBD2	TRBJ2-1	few	TGCGCCAGCAGCCAAGATCTGGGGCGGGAGAAGTTCTTC	CASSQDLGREKFF
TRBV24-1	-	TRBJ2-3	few	TGTGCCACCGCCCACGCAGTTCAAGATACGCAGTATTTT	CATAHAVQDTQYF
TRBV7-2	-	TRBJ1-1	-	TGTGCCAGCAGCCCCGGGAGGGGCGCGATGAACACTGAAGCTTTCTTT	CASSPGRGAMNTEAFF
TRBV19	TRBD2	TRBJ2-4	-	TGTGCCAGTAGTATGTTATCGCCGGGACTAGCGCGTCCCAGAGAAAACATTCAGTACTTC	CASSMLSPGLARPRENIQYF
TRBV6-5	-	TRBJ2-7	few	TGTGCCATACCTCACGAGCAGTACTTC	CAIPHEQYF
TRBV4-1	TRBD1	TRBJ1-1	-	TGCGCCAGCAGCCCCTTCCAGGGGGCGTTCGTGAACACTGAAGCTTTCTTT	CASSPFQGAFVNTEAFF
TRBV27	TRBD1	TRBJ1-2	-	TGCGCCGTGCTGGACAGGAGCTTCTATGGCTACACCTTC	CAVLDRSFYGYTF
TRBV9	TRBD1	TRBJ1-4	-	TGTGCCAGCAGTGAGGGGGACAGGCCGAATGAAAAACTGTTTTTT	CASSEGDRPNEKLFF
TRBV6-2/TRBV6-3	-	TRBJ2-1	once	TGTGCCAGCAGTAGGGGGTTCCTAATCTTC	CASSRGFLIF
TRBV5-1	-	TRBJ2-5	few	TGCGCCAGCAGCTTGGCCTCTATGTACCAAGAGACCCAGTACTTC	CASSLASMYQETQYF
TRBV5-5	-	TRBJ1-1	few	TGTGCCAGCAGCGTGTCCAGCGGGGCTAAAGCTTTCTTT	CASSVSSGAKAFF
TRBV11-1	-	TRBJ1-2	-	TGTGCCAGCAGCCGAAGGGGACACTTGAACTATGGCTACACCTTC	CASSRRGHLNYGYTF
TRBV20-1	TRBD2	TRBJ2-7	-	TGCAGTGCTAGTTGGAGTACTAGCGGGAGGCCCGAGCAGTACTTC	CSASWSTSGRPEQYF
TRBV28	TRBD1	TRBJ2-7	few	TGTGCCAGCAGGTGGGGACAGCTTCCCTACGAGCAGTACTTC	CASRWGQLPYEQYF
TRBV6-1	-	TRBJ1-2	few	TGTGCCAGCAGTGAAGTGGGGGGGGCGAGTCTAGGCTATGGCTACACCTTC	CASSEVGGASLGYGYTF
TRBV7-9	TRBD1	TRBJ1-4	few	TGTGCCAGCAGTTCCCAGGGACAGTCGGGTGAAAAACTGTTTTTT	CASSSQGQSGEKLFF
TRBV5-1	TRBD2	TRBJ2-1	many	TGCGCCAGCAGCTTGGAGGCAGCGGGGAGCTCCTACAATGAGCAGTTCTTC	CASSLEAAGSSYNEQFF
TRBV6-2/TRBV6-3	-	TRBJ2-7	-	TGTGCCAGCAGACAAGGCCCTTCACCTTTTTACGAGCAGTACTTC	CASRQGPSPFYEQYF
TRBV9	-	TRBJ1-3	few	TGTGCCAGCAGCGAACAGGGAACTGGAAACACCATATATTTT	CASSEQGTGNTIYF
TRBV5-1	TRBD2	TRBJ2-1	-	TGCGCCAGCAGCTTGGCCTTTACAGCGGGGTACAATGAGCAGTTCTTC	CASSLAFTAGYNEQFF
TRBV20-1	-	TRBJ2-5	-	TGCAGTGCTAGAGACGGGCGCCCGGGGGAGACCCAGTACTTC	CSARDGRPGETQYF
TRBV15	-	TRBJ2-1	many	TGTGCCACCAGCAGAGTGCCTCCCGCGGGCACCTACAATGAGCAGTTCTTC	CATSRVPPAGTYNEQFF
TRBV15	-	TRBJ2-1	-	TGTGCCACCAGCAGAGATTACGCGAACAATGAGCAGTTCTTC	CATSRDYANNEQFF